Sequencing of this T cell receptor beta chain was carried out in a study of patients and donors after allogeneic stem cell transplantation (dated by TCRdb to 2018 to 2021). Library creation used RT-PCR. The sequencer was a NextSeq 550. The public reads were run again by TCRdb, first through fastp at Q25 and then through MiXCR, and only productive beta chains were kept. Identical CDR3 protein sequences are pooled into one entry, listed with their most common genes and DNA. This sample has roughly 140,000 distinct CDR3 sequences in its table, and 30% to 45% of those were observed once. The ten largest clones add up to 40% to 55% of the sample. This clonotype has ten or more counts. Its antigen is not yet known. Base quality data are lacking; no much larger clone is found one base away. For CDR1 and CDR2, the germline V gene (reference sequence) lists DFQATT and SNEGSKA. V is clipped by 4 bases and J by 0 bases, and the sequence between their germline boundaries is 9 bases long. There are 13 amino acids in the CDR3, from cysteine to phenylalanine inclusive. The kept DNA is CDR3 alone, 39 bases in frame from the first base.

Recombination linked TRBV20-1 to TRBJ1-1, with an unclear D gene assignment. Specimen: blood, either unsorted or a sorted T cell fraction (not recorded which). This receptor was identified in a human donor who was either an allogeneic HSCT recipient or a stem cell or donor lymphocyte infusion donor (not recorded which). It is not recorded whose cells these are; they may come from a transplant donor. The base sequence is TGCAGTGCTAACCCTCTGATGAACACTGAAGCTTTCTTT. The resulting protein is CSANPLMNTEAFF.